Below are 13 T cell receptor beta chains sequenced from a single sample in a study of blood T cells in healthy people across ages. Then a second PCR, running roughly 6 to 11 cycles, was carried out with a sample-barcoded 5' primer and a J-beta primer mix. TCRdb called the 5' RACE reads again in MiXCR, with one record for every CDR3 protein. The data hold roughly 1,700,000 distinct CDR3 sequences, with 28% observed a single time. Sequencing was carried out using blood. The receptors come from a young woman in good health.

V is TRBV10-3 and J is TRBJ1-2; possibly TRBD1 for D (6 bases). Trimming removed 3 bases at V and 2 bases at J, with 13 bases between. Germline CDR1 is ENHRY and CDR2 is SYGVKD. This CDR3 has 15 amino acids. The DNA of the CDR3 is TGTGCCATCAGTGATCCAGGGGAATCCAACTATGGCTACACCTTC. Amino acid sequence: CAISDPGESNYGYTF.

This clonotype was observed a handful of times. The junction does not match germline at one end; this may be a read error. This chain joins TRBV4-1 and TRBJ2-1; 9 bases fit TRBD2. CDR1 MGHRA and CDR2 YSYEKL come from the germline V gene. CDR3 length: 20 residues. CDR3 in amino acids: CTSSQLGGLAGTSSYNEQFF. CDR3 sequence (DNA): TGCACCAGCAGCCAACTTGGGGGCCTAGCGGGGACGAGCTCCTACAATGAGCAGTTCTTC.

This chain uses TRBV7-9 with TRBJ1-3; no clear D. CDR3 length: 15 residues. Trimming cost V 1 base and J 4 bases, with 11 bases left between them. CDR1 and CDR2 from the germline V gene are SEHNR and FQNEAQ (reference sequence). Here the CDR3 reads CASSLVTGPGNTIYF. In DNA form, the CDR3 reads TGTGCCAGCAGCTTAGTAACCGGCCCCGGAAACACCATATATTTT. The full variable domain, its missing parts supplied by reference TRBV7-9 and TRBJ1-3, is DTGVSQNPRHKITKRGQNVTFRCDPISEHNRLYWYRQTLGQGPEFLTYFQNEAQLEKSRLLSDRFSAERPKGSFSTLEIQRTEQGDSAMYLCASSLVTGPGNTIYFGEGSWLTVV.

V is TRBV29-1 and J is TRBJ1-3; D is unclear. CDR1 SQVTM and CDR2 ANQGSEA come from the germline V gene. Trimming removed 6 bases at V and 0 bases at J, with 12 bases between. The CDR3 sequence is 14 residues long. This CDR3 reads CSVSPLYSGNTIYF. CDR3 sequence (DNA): TGCAGCGTGTCTCCGTTATACTCTGGAAACACCATATATTTT.

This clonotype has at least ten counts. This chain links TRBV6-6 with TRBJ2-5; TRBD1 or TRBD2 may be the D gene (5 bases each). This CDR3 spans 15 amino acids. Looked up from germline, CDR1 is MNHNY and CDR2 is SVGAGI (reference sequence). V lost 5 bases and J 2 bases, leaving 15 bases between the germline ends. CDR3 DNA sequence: TGTGCCAGCAGTCCGGGACGGGTTTTACAAGAGACCCAGTACTTC. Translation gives CASSPGRVLQETQYF.

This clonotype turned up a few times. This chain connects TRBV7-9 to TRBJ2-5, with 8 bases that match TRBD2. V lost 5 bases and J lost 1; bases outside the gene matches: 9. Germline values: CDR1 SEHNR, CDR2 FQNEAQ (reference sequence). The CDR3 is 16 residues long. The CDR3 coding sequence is TGTGCCAGCAGCCCCCACCGACTAGCGCTCCAAGAGACCCAGTACTTC. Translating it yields CASSPHRLALQETQYF.

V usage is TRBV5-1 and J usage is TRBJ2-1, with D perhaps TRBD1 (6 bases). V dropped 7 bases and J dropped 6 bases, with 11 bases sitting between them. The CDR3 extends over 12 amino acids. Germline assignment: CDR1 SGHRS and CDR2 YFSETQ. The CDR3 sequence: CASHGQINEQFF. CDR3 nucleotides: TGCGCCAGCCATGGACAGATCAATGAGCAGTTCTTC.

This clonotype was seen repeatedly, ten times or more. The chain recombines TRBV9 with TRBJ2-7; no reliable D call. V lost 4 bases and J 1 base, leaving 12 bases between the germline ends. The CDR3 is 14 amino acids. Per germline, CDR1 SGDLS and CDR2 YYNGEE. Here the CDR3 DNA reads TGTGCCAGCAGCCCCAAAGCCTATTCCTACGAGCAGTACTTC. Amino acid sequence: CASSPKAYSYEQYF.

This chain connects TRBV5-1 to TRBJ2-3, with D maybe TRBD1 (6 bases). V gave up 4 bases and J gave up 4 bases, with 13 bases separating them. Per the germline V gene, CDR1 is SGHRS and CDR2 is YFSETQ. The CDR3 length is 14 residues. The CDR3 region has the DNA TGCGCCAGCAGCACAGGGAGTAGCGCAGATACGCAGTATTTT. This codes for CASSTGSSADTQYF.

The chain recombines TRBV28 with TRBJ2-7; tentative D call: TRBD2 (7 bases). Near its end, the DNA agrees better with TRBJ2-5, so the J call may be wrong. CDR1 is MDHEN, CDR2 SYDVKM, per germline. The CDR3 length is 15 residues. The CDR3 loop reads CASSFSGAGGETQYF. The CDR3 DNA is TGTGCCAGCAGTTTCTCGGGGGCCGGGGGGGAGACCCAGTACTTC.

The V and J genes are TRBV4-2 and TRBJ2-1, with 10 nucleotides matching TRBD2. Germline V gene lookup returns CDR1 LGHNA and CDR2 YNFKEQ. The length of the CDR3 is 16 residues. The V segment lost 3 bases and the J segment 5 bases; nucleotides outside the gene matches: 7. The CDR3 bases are TGTGCCAGCAGCCATTTGATCGGGACTAGCGACAATGAGCAGTTCTTC. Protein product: CASSHLIGTSDNEQFF.

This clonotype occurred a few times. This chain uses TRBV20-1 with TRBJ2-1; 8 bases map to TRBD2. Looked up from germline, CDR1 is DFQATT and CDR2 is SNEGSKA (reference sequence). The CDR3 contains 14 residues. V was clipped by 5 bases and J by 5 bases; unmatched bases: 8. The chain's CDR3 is CSAYSPGGHNEQFF. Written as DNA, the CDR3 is TGCAGTGCTTATAGCCCGGGGGGGCACAATGAGCAGTTCTTC.

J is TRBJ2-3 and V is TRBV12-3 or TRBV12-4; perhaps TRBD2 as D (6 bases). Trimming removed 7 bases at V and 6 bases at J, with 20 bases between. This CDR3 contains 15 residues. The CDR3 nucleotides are TGTGCCAGCACTTCTCGTGGGGAGGACCGGGATACGCAGTATTTT. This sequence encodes CASTSRGEDRDTQYF.